Detailed here is one T cell receptor beta chain. As processed by the authors: Scientists estimated how many nucleated cells there were by amplifying reference gene primers. The table came from immunoSEQ multiplex PCR; TCRdb's copy has only in-frame clones and leaves some out. That table supplies the V and J calls and clone size; D and trimming were determined from the DNA. The sample holds about 110,000 clones; around four fifths are singletons and the top ten take approximately 4.1%. This sample was taken from a study of blood T cell repertoires in COVID-19. In the study overall: From the United States, Italy and Spain came samples of acute and convalescent COVID-19. PBMCs, B-cell-depleted T cells, or T cells provided the cDNA or gDNA that made up the material.

Trimming removed 4 bases at V and 8 bases at J, with 21 bases between. CDR1 SGHRS and CDR2 YFSETQ come from the germline V gene. This CDR3 is 15 amino acids long. V gene TRBV5-1 combines with J gene TRBJ1-2; a possible D gene is TRBD1 (6 bases). The clonotype was recovered from a woman in her 70s with acute or convalescent COVID-19. Sequencing was done on a sample of peripheral blood. The CDR3 here is CASSPGQKSSYGYTF. CDR3 in DNA: TGCGCCAGCAGCCCTGGACAGAAGTCGAGCTACGGCTACACCTTC. The full variable domain, with the rest looked up from reference TRBV5-1 and TRBJ1-2, is KAGVTQTPRYLIKTRGQQVTLSCSPISGHRSVSWYQQTPGQGLQFLFEYFSETQRNKGNFPGRFSGRQFSNSRSEMNVSTLELGDSALYLCASSPGQKSSYGYTFGSGTRLTVV.